A selection of T cell receptor beta chains follows, all from one sample in a study of T-cell memory formation after mild COVID-19. MiXCR, applied by TCRdb to the 5' RACE reads, yields one record per CDR3 protein. The sample lists 300,000 to 350,000 distinct CDR3 sequences; 14% were seen once. Sequencing was carried out using PBMCs or a T cell subset sorted from them (not recorded which). These receptors were collected from a man aged 18 to 30 who had mild COVID-19 (a few samples of this study predate the infection). Cell type and time point are not known. CDR3s include the opening cysteine and the closing phenylalanine or tryptophan. D genes are given only for firm matches. Only some rows state a clone size, as once, few, many or a class for expanded clones.

>TRBJ1-2|TRBD1|many|TRBV4-1
CASSQDGAGGGGDGYTF
TGCGCCAGCAGCCAAGATGGCGCAGGGGGCGGAGGGGATGGCTACACCTTC
>TRBJ2-6|-|few|TRBV27
CASSILTSGANVLTF
TGTGCCAGCAGTATCCTCACCTCTGGGGCCAACGTCCTGACTTTC
>TRBJ1-5|-|few|TRBV28
CASSGQINQPQHF
TGTGCCAGCAGTGGACAGATCAATCAGCCCCAGCATTTT
>TRBJ2-5|-|-|TRBV11-1
CASSQNRGGETQYF
TGTGCCAGCAGCCAAAATAGGGGTGGAGAGACCCAGTACTTC
>TRBJ1-2|-|many|TRBV6-6
CAGLGDDYGYTF
TGTGCCGGACTAGGAGACGACTATGGCTACACCTTC
>TRBJ2-1|-|-|TRBV9
CASSVAPADEQFF
TGTGCCAGCAGCGTAGCTCCCGCCGATGAGCAGTTCTTC
>TRBJ2-3|TRBD2|-|TRBV13
CASSVLAGASTDTQYF
TGTGCCAGCAGCGTACTAGCGGGGGCTAGCACAGATACGCAGTATTTT
>TRBJ2-2|-|few|TRBV12-3/TRBV12-4
CASSFGSLTGELFF
TGTGCCAGCAGTTTTGGGTCCTTGACCGGGGAGCTGTTTTTT
>TRBJ2-2|-|few|TRBV7-2
CASSTRAAQGITGELFF
TGTGCCAGCAGCACCCGAGCCGCCCAGGGGATCACCGGGGAGCTGTTTTTT
>TRBJ2-1|TRBD1|-|TRBV4-1
CASSPRTGGGTYNEQFF
TGCGCCAGCAGCCCCCGGACAGGGGGCGGAACCTACAATGAGCAGTTCTTC